This entry describes one TCR beta chain. Its matching antigen is unknown. Germline-derived CDR1 and CDR2 are SGHRS and YFSETQ. This CDR3 is built from 14 residues. With the 10x single-cell sequencing reads reprocessed, TCRdb shows one record per CDR3 protein and no DNA. The sample has approximately 1,500 distinct CDR3 sequences. This record comes from a study of CD8 T cells in cerebrospinal fluid in Alzheimer's disease. Study-wide results and caveats: Healthy subjects less often had a clone of at least 3% than Alzheimer's patients. Compared with controls, mild cognitive impairment or Alzheimer's disease patients showed higher maximum CSF clone percentages.

Every participant was in good physical condition without acute infectious disease. The V and J genes are TRBV5-1 and TRBJ2-5; TCRdb's D call, TRBD1, is unchecked because there is no DNA. Specimen: cerebrospinal fluid. The sequence was obtained from a human donor with mild cognitive impairment. The chain's CDR3 is CASSSGQPRETQYF. Full variable domain (remainder filled in from reference TRBV5-1 and TRBJ2-5): KAGVTQTPRYLIKTRGQQVTLSCSPISGHRSVSWYQQTPGQGLQFLFEYFSETQRNKGNFPGRFSGRQFSNSRSEMNVSTLELGDSALYLCASSSGQPRETQYFGPGTRLLVL.